This T cell receptor beta chain was sequenced in a study of T cell responses to AZD1222 COVID-19 vaccine. The CDR3 length is 17 residues. Losses at the gene ends were 5 bases for V and 2 bases for J; bases not matched to a gene: 12. Germline V CDR1 and CDR2: SGHKS, YYEKEE (reference sequence). Method: immunoSEQ multiplex PCR; TCRdb's copy keeps in-frame clones and lacks some. This table has more than 110,000 clones, about 92% appearing once. The TCR originated in an adult who received the AZD1222 COVID-19 vaccine. The specimen comprised peripheral blood, sampled 28 days after the second AZD1222 dose. The genes are TRBV5-5 and TRBJ1-2, with TRBD1 identical over 10 bases. The CDR3 is CASSYRDRGLTNYGYTF. DNA of the CDR3: TGTGCCAGCAGTTACCGGGACAGGGGTCTAACCAACTATGGCTACACCTTC.